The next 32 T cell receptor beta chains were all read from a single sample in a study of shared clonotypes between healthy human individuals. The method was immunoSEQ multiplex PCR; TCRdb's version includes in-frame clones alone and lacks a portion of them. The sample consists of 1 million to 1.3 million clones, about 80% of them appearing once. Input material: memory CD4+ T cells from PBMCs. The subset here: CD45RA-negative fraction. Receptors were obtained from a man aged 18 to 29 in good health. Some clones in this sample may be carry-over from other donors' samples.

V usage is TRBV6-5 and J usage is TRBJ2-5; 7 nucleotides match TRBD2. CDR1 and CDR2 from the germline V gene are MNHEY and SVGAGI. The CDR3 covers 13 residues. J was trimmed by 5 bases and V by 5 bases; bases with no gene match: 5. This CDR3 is CASSPPAGETQYF. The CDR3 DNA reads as TGTGCCAGCAGTCCCCCAGCGGGGGAGACCCAGTACTTC.

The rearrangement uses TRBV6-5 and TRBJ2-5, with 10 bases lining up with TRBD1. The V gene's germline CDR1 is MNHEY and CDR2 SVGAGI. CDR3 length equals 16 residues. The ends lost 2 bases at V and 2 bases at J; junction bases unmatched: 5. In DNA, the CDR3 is TGTGCCAGCAGTTACGGGACAGGGGTCGGACAAGAGACCCAGTACTTC. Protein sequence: CASSYGTGVGQETQYF.

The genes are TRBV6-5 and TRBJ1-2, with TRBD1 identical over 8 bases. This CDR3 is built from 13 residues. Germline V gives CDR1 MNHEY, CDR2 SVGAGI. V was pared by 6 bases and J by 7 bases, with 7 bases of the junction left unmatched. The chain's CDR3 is CASRWDRSGGYTF. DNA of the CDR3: TGTGCCAGCAGATGGGACAGGTCGGGTGGCTACACCTTC.

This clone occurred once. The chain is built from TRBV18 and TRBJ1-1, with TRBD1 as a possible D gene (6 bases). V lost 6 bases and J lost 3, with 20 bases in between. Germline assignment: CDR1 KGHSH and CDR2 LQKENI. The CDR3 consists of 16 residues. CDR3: CASSPRGGLVDTEAFF. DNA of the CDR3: TGTGCCAGCTCCCCAAGGGGGGGGCTTGTGGACACTGAAGCTTTCTTT.

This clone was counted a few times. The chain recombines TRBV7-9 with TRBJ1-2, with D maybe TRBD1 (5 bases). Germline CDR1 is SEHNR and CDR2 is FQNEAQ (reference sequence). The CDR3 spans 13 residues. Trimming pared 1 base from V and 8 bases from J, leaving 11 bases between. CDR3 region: CASSLDGDGGYTF. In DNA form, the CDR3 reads TGTGCCAGCAGCTTAGACGGGGACGGGGGCTACACCTTC.

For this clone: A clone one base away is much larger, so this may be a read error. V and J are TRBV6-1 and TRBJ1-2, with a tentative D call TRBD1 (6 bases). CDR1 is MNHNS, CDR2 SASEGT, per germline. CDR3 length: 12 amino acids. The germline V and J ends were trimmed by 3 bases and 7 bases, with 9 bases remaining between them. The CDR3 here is CASSDRGFGYTF. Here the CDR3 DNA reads TGTGCCAGCAGTGACAGGGGCTTTGGCTACACCTTC.

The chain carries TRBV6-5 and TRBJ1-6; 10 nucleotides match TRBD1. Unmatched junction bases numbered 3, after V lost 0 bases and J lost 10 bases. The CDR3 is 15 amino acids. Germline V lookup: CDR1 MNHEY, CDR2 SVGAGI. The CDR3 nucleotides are TGTGCCAGCAGTTACTCGGACAGGGGGGTATCACCCCTCCACTTT. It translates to CASSYSDRGVSPLHF.

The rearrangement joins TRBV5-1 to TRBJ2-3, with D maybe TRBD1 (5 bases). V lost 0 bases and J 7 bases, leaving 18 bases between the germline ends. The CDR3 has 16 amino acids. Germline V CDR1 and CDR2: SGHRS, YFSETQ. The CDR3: CASSLAVGQGVNTQYF. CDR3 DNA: TGCGCCAGCAGCTTGGCAGTTGGTCAGGGCGTGAATACGCAGTATTTT.

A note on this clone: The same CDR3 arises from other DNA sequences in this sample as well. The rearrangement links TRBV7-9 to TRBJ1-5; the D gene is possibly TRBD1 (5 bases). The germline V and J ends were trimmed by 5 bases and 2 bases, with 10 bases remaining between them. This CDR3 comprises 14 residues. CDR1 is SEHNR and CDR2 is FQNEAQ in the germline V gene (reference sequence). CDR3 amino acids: CASSPGGGNQPQHF. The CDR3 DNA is TGTGCCAGCAGCCCGGGGGGGGGCAATCAGCCCCAGCATTTT. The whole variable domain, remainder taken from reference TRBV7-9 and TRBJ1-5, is DTGVSQNPRHKITKRGQNVTFRCDPISEHNRLYWYRQTLGQGPEFLTYFQNEAQLEKSRLLSDRFSAERPKGSFSTLEIQRTEQGDSAMYLCASSPGGGNQPQHFGDGTRLSIL.

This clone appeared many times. The DNA of the CDR3 is TGTGCCAGCAGTTCCCTCGGGGACACCGGGGAGCTGTTTTTT. It is translated as CASSSLGDTGELFF. V gene TRBV27 combines with J gene TRBJ2-2; possible D gene TRBD2, 5 bases. Between the trimmed V and J ends, which lost 4 bases and 3 bases, there was a span of 9 bases. In germline, CDR1 is MNHEY, CDR2 SMNVEV (reference sequence). This CDR3 is 14 amino acids long.

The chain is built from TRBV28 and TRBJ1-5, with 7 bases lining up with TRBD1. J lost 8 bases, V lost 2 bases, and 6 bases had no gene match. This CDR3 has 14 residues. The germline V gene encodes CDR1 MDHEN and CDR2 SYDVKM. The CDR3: CASSLTDRSEPQHF. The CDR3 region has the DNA TGTGCCAGCAGTTTAACGGACAGGTCAGAGCCCCAGCATTTT.

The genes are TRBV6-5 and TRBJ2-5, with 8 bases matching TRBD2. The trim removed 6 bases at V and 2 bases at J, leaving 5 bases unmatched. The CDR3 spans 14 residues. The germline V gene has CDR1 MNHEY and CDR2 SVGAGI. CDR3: CASSPASGQETQYF. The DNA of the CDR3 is TGTGCCAGCAGCCCAGCTAGCGGGCAAGAGACCCAGTACTTC.

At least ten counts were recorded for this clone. CDR3 nucleotides: TGTGCCAGCTCATCCGGGACTAGCGGAGAAGAGACCCAGTACTTC. This translates into CASSSGTSGEETQYF. The rearrangement links TRBV18 to TRBJ2-5; 11 bases are shared with TRBD2. V dropped 5 bases and J dropped 3; count of bases not matched to a gene: 5. From germline, CDR1 is KGHSH and CDR2 LQKENI. This CDR3 region has 15 residues.

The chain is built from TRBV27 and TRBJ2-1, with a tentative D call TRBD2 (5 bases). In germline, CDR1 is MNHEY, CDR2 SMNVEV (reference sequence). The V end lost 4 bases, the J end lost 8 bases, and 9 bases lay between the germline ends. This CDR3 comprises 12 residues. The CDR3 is CASSSAGHEQFF. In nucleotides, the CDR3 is TGTGCCAGCAGTTCCGCGGGTCATGAGCAGTTCTTC.

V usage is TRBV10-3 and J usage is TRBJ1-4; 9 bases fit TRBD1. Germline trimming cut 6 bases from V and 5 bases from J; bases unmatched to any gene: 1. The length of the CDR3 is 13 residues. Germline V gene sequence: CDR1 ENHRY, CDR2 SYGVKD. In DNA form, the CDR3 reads TGTGCCATCAGAGGACAGGGGAATGAAAAACTGTTTTTT. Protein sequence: CAIRGQGNEKLFF.

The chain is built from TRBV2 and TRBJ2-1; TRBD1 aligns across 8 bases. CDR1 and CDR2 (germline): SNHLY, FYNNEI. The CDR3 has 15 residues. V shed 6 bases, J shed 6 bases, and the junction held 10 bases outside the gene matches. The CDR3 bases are TGTGCCAGCAGGAGGAACAGGGGGTTTATCAATGAGCAGTTCTTC. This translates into CASRRNRGFINEQFF.

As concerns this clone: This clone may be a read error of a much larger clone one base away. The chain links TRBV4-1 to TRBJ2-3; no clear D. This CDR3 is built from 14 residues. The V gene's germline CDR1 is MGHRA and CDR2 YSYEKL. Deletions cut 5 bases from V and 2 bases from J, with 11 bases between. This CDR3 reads CASSTTRNTDTQYF. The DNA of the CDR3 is TGCGCCAGCAGCACGACCCGGAACACAGATACGCAGTATTTT.

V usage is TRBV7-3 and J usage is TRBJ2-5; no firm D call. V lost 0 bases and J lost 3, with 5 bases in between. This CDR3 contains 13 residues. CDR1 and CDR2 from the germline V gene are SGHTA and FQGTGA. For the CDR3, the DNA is TGTGCCAGCAGCTTAACATGGAAAGAGACCCAGTACTTC. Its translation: CASSLTWKETQYF.

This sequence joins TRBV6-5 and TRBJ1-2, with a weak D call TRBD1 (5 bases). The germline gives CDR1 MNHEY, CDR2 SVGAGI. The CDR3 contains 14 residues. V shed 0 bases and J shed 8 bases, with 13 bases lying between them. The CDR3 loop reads CASSYSSGSHGYTF. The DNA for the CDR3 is TGTGCCAGCAGTTACTCATCAGGGTCCCACGGCTACACCTTC.

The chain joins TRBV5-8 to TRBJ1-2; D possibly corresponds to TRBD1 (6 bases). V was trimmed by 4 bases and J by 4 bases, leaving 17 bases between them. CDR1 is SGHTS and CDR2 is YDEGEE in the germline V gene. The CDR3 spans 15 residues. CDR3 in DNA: TGTGCCAGCAGCCCCAGGGGAAGGGGCCGCTATGGCTACACCTTC. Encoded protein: CASSPRGRGRYGYTF.

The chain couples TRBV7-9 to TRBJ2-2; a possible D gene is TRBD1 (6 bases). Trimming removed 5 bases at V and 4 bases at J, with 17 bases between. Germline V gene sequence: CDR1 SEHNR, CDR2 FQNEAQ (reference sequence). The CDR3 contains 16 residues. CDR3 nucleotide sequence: TGTGCCAGCAGCCCCGGACAGTCAACGAGCACCGGGGAGCTGTTTTTT. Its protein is CASSPGQSTSTGELFF.

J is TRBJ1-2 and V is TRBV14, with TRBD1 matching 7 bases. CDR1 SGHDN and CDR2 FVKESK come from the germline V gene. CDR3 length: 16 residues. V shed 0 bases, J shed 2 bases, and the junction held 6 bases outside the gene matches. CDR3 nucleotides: TGTGCCAGCAGCCAAGATCGGGGCAGGGGGAACTATGGCTACACCTTC. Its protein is CASSQDRGRGNYGYTF.

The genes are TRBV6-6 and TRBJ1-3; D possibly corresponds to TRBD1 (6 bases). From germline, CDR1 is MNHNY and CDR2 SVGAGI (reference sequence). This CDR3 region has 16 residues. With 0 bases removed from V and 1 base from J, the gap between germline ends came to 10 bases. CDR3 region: CASSYSYRVSGNTIYF. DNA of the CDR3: TGTGCCAGCAGTTACTCTTACAGGGTATCTGGAAACACCATATATTTT.

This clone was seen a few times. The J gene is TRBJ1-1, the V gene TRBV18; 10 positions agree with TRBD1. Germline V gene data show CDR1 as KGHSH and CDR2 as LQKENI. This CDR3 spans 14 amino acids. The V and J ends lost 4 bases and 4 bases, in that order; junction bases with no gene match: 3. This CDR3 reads CASSLRQGATEAFF. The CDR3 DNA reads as TGTGCCAGCTCACTACGACAGGGGGCCACTGAAGCTTTCTTT. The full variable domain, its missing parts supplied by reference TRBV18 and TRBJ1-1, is NAGVMQNPRHLVRRRGQEARLRCSPMKGHSHVYWYRQLPEEGLKFMVYLQKENIIDESGMPKERFSAEFPKEGPSILRIQQVVRGDSAAYFCASSLRQGATEAFFGQGTRLTVV.

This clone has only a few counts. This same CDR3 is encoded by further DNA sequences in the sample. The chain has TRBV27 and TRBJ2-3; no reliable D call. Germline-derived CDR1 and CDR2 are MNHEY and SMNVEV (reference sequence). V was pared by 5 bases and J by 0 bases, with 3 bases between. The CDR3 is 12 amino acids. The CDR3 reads CASSPSTDTQYF. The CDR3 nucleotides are TGTGCCAGCAGTCCGAGCACAGATACGCAGTATTTT.

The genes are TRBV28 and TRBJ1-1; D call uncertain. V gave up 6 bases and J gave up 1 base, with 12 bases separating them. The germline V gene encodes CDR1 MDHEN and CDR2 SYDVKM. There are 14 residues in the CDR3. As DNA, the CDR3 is TGTGCCAGCAGACTCCAGGCAGGGAACACTGAAGCTTTCTTT. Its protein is CASRLQAGNTEAFF.

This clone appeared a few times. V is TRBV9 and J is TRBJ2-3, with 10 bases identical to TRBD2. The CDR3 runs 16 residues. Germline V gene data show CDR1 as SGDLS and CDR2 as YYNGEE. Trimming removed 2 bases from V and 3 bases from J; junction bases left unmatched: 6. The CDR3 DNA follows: TGTGCCAGCAGCGTCGGACTAGCGGTCCCGACAGATACGCAGTATTTT. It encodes CASSVGLAVPTDTQYF.

CDR3 bases: TGCAGCGTTGGTCCCAGTACAGGGGATTTCTACGAGCAGTACTTC. Amino acid sequence: CSVGPSTGDFYEQYF. The chain recombines TRBV29-1 with TRBJ2-7; 7 bases map to TRBD1. CDR1 and CDR2 from the germline V gene are SQVTM and ANQGSEA. J gave up 3 bases and V 4 bases, and 12 bases lay outside the gene matches. The CDR3 runs to 15 residues.

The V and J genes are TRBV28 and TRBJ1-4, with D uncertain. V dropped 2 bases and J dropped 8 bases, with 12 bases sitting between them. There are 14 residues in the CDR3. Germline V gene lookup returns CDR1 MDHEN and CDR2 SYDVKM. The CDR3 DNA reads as TGTGCCAGCAGTTTACCTACTCCGGGGGAAAAACTGTTTTTT. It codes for CASSLPTPGEKLFF.

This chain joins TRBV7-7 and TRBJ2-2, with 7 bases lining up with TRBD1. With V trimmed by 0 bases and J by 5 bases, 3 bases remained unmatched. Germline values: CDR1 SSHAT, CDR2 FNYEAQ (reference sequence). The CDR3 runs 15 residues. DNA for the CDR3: TGTGCCAGCAGCTTAGCGACAGGGTGGACCGGGGAGCTGTTTTTT. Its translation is CASSLATGWTGELFF.

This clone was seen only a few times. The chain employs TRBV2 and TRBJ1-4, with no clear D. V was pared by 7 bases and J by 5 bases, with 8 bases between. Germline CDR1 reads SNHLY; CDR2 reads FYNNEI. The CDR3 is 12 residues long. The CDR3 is CASTAYNEKLFF. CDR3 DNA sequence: TGTGCCAGCACGGCCTACAATGAAAAACTGTTTTTT.

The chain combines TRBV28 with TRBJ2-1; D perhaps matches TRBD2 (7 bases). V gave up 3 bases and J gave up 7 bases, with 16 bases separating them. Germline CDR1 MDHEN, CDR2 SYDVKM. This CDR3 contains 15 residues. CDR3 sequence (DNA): TGTGCCAGCAGTTTGGGGGCTAGCGGAATGAATGAGCAGTTCTTC. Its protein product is CASSLGASGMNEQFF.